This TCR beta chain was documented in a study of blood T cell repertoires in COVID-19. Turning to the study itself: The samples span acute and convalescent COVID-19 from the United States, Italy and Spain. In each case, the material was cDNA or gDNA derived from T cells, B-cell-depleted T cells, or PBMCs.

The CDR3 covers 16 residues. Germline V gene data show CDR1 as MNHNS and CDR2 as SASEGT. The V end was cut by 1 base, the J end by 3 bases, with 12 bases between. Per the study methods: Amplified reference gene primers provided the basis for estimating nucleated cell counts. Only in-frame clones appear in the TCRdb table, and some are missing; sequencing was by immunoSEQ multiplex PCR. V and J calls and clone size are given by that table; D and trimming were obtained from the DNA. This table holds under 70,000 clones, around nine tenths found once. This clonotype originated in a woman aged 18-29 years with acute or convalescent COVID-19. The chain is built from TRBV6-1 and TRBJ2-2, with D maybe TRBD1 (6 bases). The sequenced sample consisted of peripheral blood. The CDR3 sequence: CASSEERGYHTGELFF. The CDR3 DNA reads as TGTGCCAGCAGTGAAGAAAGGGGGTATCACACCGGGGAGCTGTTTTTT.